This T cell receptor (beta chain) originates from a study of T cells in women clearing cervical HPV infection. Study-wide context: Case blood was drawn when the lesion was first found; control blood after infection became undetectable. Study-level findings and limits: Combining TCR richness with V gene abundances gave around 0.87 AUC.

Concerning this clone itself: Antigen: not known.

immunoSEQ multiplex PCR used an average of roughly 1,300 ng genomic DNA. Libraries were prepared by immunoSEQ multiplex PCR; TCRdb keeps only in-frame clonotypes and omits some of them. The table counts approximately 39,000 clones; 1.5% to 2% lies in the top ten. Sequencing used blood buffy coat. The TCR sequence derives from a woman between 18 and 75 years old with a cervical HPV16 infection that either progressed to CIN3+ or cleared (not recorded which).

The CDR3 bases that were read are TGTGCCAGCAGTAAGGTCGGGGGTAATGAG. It specifies CASSKVGGNE. The CDR3, in full, reads CASSKVGGNEQFF. J is TRBJ2-1 and V is TRBV6-4; D is perhaps TRBD2 (6 bases). The sequenced fragment ends 3 residues before the CDR3 boundary, so the rest is inferred from the germline J gene. The germline V gene encodes CDR1 MRHNA and CDR2 SNTAGT. The V and J ends lost 5 bases and 7 bases respectively, with 12 bases between them. This CDR3 contains 13 residues.